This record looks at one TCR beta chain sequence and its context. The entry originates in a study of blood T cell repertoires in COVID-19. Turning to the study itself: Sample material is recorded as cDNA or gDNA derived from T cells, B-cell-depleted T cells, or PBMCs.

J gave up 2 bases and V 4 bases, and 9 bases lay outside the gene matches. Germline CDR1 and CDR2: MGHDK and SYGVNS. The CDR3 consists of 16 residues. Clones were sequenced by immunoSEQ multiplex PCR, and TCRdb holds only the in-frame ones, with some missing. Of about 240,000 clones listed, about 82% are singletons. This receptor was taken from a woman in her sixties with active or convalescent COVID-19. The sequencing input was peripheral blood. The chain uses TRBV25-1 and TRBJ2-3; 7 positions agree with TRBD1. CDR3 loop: CASSAPRDRPTDTQYF. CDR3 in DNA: TGTGCCAGCAGTGCCCCCCGGGACAGACCCACAGATACGCAGTATTTT.